The source of this T cell receptor beta chain is a study of T cell changes during pregnancy in multiple sclerosis. Generated by immunoSEQ multiplex PCR, the TCRdb table keeps only in-frame clones and is missing some. The table shows around 35,000 clones, with 80% to 95% occurring only once. Trimming removed 4 bases from V and 7 bases from J, with 11 bases in between. Germline V gives CDR1 ENHRY, CDR2 SYGVKD. This CDR3 spans 12 amino acids. This clonotype originated in a female donor in good health, enrolled as a control in a pregnancy study. This specimen consisted of CD4+ T cells from peripheral blood mononuclear cells, obtained in the third trimester of pregnancy. This rearrangement joins TRBV10-3 to TRBJ2-7; D is undetermined. This CDR3 is CAISVAVGEQYF. CDR3 in DNA: TGTGCCATCAGTGTTGCGGTTGGGGAGCAGTACTTC.